This T cell receptor (beta chain) is from a study of brain metastases from non-small cell lung cancer (dated by TCRdb to about 2019). In the study overall: The study profiled the immune microenvironment of paired resected primary tumors and brain metastases from non-small-cell lung cancer patients. What the authors observed across the whole study: T-cell infiltration was lower in brain metastases than in primary tumors (P < 0.001). TCR repertoires were found to be largely shared between paired brain metastases and primary tumors, although sparse T-cell densities were observed in the brain metastases. Compared with the matched primary tumors, about two thirds of brain metastases appeared to show expanded T-cell clones.

Between the V and J ends, shortened by 7 bases and 5 bases respectively, the junction contains 14 bases. CDR1 and CDR2 (MNHEY, SVGAGI) derive from the germline V gene. The CDR3 starts with the cysteine, ends with the phenylalanine, and has 13 residues. Only the CDR3 part of the read is kept: 39 bases, read in frame from the first base. Comment on this clone: No cognate antigen has been identified for it. The record has no base qualities; no much larger clone is one base away.

The receptor library was made with the immunoSEQ multiplex PCR assay. Alongside a 770-gene immune expression panel, the team sequenced the T-cell receptor beta chain repertoire. Drawn from immuneACCESS, this table holds only the in-frame rearrangements with V and J called that TCRdb kept. Clones are partly lost; checked studies trace under half to an unresolved V gene and leave the rest unexplained. The sample table shows some 720 clones, and 92% are seen once. The leading ten clones occupy more than 3.5% of the sample. A total of around 38 patients with non-small-cell lung cancer that had been surgically resected, each with specimens from both a primary tumor and a brain metastasis, made up the cohort. The tumor specimens used were formalin-fixed, paraffin-embedded tissues taken from archives.

This TCR was recovered from a donor over 35 with non-small cell lung cancer. Sequenced material: tissue from a brain metastasis. The sample's cell subset or site label is to be understood as: resected brain metastasis paired with primary lung tumor. The chain joins TRBV6-5 to TRBJ1-1, with no confident D gene call. The DNA is as follows: TGTGCCAGCAAAACCGGATGGAGAACTGAAGCTTTCTTT. Its amino acids are CASKTGWRTEAFF.